This T cell receptor beta chain was profiled in a study of shared clonotypes between healthy human individuals. Study conclusions and caveats: Donor scarcity curtailed the genetic and exposure-history diversity represented herein. Sharing across four donors was highest in naive CD4 (roughly 5%) and lowest in memory CD8 (approximately 0.4%). It was expected that sequencing depth would affect clonotype sharing among donors.

The V gene lost 6 bases and the J gene lost 6 bases, with 15 bases spanning the gap. Germline CDR1 reads MDHEN; CDR2 reads SYDVKM. CDR3 length equals 13 residues. Of note for this clone: Antigen unknown.

200 to 250 ng DNA, about 30,000 T cell genomes, went into each sorted-subset replicate PCR. The data were produced by immunoSEQ multiplex PCR, yet TCRdb's version contains in-frame clones alone and is incomplete. This table has around 83,000 clones, 50% to 70% appearing once. Sequencing was carried out using memory CD8+ T cells sorted from blood. The subset here: CD45RO+ cells pooled with CCR7-negative TemRA cells. This sequence was found in a man aged 25 to 40 in good health. The V call is TRBV28, the J call TRBJ2-7, with D maybe TRBD1 (6 bases). The CDR3 spells CASSVERTAEQYF. DNA for the CDR3: TGTGCCAGCAGCGTAGAAAGGACAGCCGAGCAGTACTTC. Using reference TRBV28 and TRBJ2-7 for the parts outside the CDR3, the full variable domain is DVKVTQSSRYLVKRTGEKVFLECVQDMDHENMFWYRQDPGLGLRLIYFSYDVKMKEKGDIPEGYSVSREKKERFSLILESASTNQTSMYLCASSVERTAEQYFGPGTRLTVT.